The 4 T cell receptor beta chains reported below all come from one sample, sequenced in a study of shared clonotypes between healthy human individuals. Clones were sequenced by immunoSEQ multiplex PCR, and TCRdb holds only the in-frame ones, with some missing. Among roughly 720,000 clones listed, about nine tenths were seen once. The sequenced material came from memory CD8+ T cells from PBMCs. The subset denotes: CD45RO+ cells pooled with CCR7-negative TemRA cells. The receptors were gathered from a young man in good health. Some clones in this sample may be carry-over from other donors' samples.

This chain joins TRBV27 and TRBJ2-1; 10 positions match TRBD2. Germline CDR1 and CDR2: MNHEY and SMNVEV (reference sequence). CDR3 size: 18 residues. V shed 6 bases and J 8 bases; nucleotides not matched to a gene: 19. CDR3 DNA sequence: TGTGCCAGCAGCCAGTCCCAGGGAGGAGCGGGAGGGCCCGATGAGCAGTTCTTC. It is translated as CASSQSQGGAGGPDEQFF.

CDR3 in DNA: TGTGCCAGCAGCCAGGGCGCGTACAATGAGCAGTTCTTC. Translating gives CASSQGAYNEQFF. V gene TRBV7-7 combines with J gene TRBJ2-1; D is possibly TRBD1 (5 bases). CDR1 SSHAT and CDR2 FNYEAQ come from the germline V gene (reference sequence). Trimming removed 5 bases at V and 4 bases at J, with 9 bases between. The CDR3 contains 13 residues.

This chain connects TRBV14 to TRBJ2-3; D unresolved. Trimming stripped 4 bases from V and 1 base from J, with 15 bases between. The CDR3 runs to 16 residues. The V gene's germline CDR1 is SGHDN and CDR2 FVKESK. The CDR3 region has the DNA TGTGCCAGCAGCCGCGGTCGGGTCCGTCGCACAGATACGCAGTATTTT. Its translation is CASSRGRVRRTDTQYF. Full variable domain (missing parts from reference TRBV14 and TRBJ2-3): EAGVTQFPSHSVIEKGQTVTLRCDPISGHDNLYWYRRVMGKEIKFLLHFVKESKQDESGMPNNRFLAERTGGTYSTLKVQPAELEDSGVYFCASSRGRVRRTDTQYFGPGTRLTVL.

V gene TRBV7-9 combines with J gene TRBJ1-1; D is undetermined. The CDR3 sequence is 15 residues long. Germline lookup yields CDR1 SEHNR and CDR2 FQNEAQ (reference sequence). V lost 5 bases to trimming and J lost 1 base, with 14 bases between them. CDR3 loop: CASSRVEGRNTEAFF. Here the CDR3 DNA reads TGTGCCAGCAGCCGGGTGGAGGGCCGGAACACTGAAGCTTTCTTT.